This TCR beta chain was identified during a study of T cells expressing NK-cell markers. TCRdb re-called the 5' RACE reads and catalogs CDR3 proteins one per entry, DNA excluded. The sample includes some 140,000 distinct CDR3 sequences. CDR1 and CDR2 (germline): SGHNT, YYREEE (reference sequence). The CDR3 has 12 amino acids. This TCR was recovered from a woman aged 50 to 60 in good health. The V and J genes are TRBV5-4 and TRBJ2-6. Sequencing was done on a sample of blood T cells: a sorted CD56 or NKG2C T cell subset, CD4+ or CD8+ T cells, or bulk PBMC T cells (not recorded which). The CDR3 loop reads CASNDGANVLTF.